The clone carrying this T cell receptor (beta chain) was counted a few times. No antigen is known for it. These data are taken from a study of post-analysis software for immune sequencing data. Study-wide background: Several disease courses (relapsing-remitting, secondary progressive and progressive-relapsing) of multiple sclerosis were included. Whole-study findings and limits: Clustering by F measure revealed strong co-clustering among samples prepared together in one batch. Among several TRBV segments more frequent in patients than controls were TRBV5-6, TRBV5-1 and TRBV20-1. Relative to controls, patients with multiple sclerosis showed significantly lower normalized Chao1 diversity.

Unique molecular identifiers were present in the TCR beta cDNA libraries. T cells numbering roughly 1 to 10 million yielded 450,000 to 600,000 cDNA molecules. Each CDR3 protein gets one entry after TCRdb re-called the PCR reads with MiXCR. The table has 750,000 to 950,000 distinct CDR3 sequences, 40% to 55% seen once; the top ten hold 4% to 5%. V lost 0 bases and J lost 6, with 10 bases in between. Germline CDR1 reads ENHRY; CDR2 reads SYGVKD. The CDR3 runs 14 residues. Sequences were obtained from blood. The genes are TRBV10-3 and TRBJ2-3, with TRBD2 as a possible D gene (5 bases). The source of this sequence is a girl aged 10 to 17 with multiple sclerosis. CDR3: CAISESKGVDTQYF. The CDR3 DNA sequence: TGTGCCATCAGTGAGTCAAAGGGAGTGGATACGCAGTATTTT.